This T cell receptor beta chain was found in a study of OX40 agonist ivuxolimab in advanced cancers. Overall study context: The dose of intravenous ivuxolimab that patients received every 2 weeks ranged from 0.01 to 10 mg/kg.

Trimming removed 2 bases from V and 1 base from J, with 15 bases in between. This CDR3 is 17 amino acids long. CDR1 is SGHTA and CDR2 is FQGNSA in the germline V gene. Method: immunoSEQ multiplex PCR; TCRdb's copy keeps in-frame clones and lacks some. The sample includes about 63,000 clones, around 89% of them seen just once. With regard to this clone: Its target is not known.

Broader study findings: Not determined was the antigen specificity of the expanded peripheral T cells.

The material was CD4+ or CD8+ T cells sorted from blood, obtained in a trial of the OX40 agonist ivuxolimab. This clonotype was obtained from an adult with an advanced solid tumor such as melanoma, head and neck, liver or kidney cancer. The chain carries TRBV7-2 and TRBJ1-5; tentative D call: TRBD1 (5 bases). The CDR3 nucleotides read TGTGCCAGCAGCTTAAGGCCCGGGGGGGGAAGCAATCAGCCCCAGCATTTT. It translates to CASSLRPGGGSNQPQHF.